The rows below give T cell receptor beta chains drawn from one sample of a study of cytomegalovirus exposure and HLA in healthy donors. Repertoires were generated with immunoSEQ multiplex PCR, while TCRdb's copy carries only in-frame clones and drops some. The table gives about 200,000 clones; the top ten clones make up about 6% of it. Material: PBMCs. The receptors derive from a young man in good health and CMV-seronegative. The CDR3 runs from the conserved cysteine through the conserved F or W. Fields, in order: J gene, V gene, D gene, CDR3 protein, CDR3 DNA. A D gene is named only where the DNA matches it firmly.

J: TRBJ2-3
V: TRBV7-9
D: TRBD1
CDR3: CASSSGQGSTDTQYF
DNA: TGTGCCAGCAGCTCGGGACAGGGGAGCACAGATACGCAGTATTTT

J: TRBJ1-4
V: TRBV30
D: TRBD1
CDR3: CAWALGQGNEKLFF
DNA: TGTGCCTGGGCACTAGGACAGGGAAATGAAAAACTGTTTTTT

J: TRBJ2-1
V: TRBV29-1
D: TRBD2
CDR3: CSVEKFASGSVSHNEQFF
DNA: TGCAGCGTTGAAAAATTCGCTAGCGGGAGTGTCTCGCACAATGAGCAGTTCTTC

J: TRBJ2-1
V: TRBV7-9
D: NA
CDR3: CASSLDITGSQFF
DNA: TGTGCCAGCAGCTTAGACATAACAGGATCGCAGTTCTTC

J: TRBJ1-1
V: TRBV30
D: TRBD1
CDR3: CAWSQSGTGAFF
DNA: TGTGCCTGGAGTCAATCCGGGACAGGGGCTTTCTTT

J: TRBJ2-1
V: TRBV11-2
D: NA
CDR3: CASSLEVRVNEQFF
DNA: TGTGCCAGCAGCTTAGAGGTCAGGGTGAATGAGCAGTTCTTC

J: TRBJ2-7
V: TRBV11-3
D: NA
CDR3: CASSQLGHTYEQYF
DNA: TGTGCCAGCAGCCAGCTGGGACACACCTACGAGCAGTACTTC

J: TRBJ1-5
V: TRBV11-3
D: TRBD1
CDR3: CASSARGTGGSNQPQHF
DNA: TGTGCCAGCAGCGCACGCGGGACAGGAGGAAGCAATCAGCCCCAGCATTTT

J: TRBJ2-5
V: TRBV1
D: NA
CDR3: CTSSQPTLGQGVGETQYF
DNA: TGCACCAGCAGCCAACCCACTTTGGGACAGGGGGTTGGGGAGACCCAGTACTTC

J: TRBJ2-1
V: TRBV2
D: NA
CDR3: CASSDWSRYNEQFF
DNA: TGTGCCAGCAGTGATTGGTCCAGGTACAATGAGCAGTTCTTC

J: TRBJ1-4
V: TRBV18
D: TRBD1
CDR3: CASSSTIQGSNEKLFF
DNA: TGTGCCAGCTCATCAACGATACAGGGGTCTAATGAAAAACTGTTTTTT

J: TRBJ2-1
V: TRBV11-3
D: NA
CDR3: CASSLEGDLSEQFF
DNA: TGTGCCAGCAGCTTAGAGGGGGACTTAAGTGAGCAGTTCTTC

J: TRBJ2-1
V: TRBV7-9
D: TRBD1
CDR3: CASKRQGSYNEQFF
DNA: TGTGCCAGCAAGAGACAGGGGTCCTACAATGAGCAGTTCTTC

J: TRBJ1-1
V: TRBV28
D: NA
CDR3: CASRKANTEAFF
DNA: TGTGCCAGCAGGAAAGCCAACACTGAAGCTTTCTTT

J: TRBJ2-3
V: TRBV7-2
D: NA
CDR3: CASIAAVSTDTQYF
DNA: TGTGCCAGCATCGCAGCGGTTAGCACAGATACGCAGTATTTT

J: TRBJ1-3
V: TRBV11-1
D: NA
CDR3: CASESRGSGNTIYF
DNA: TGTGCCAGCGAATCCAGGGGTTCTGGAAACACCATATATTTT

J: TRBJ1-5
V: TRBV10-3
D: NA
CDR3: CAISDVDQPQHF
DNA: TGTGCCATCAGTGACGTCGATCAGCCCCAGCATTTT

J: TRBJ2-3
V: TRBV5-1
D: TRBD1
CDR3: CASSLRTGGSTDTQYF
DNA: TGCGCCAGCAGCTTAAGGACAGGGGGCTCGACAGATACGCAGTATTTT

J: TRBJ2-1
V: TRBV29-1
D: TRBD2
CDR3: CSLTRVGGTYNEQFF
DNA: TGCAGCCTTACCCGGGTCGGGGGGACCTACAATGAGCAGTTCTTC

J: TRBJ2-5
V: TRBV2
D: TRBD2
CDR3: CASSSGTSGRAETQYF
DNA: TGTGCCAGCAGTTCCGGGACTAGCGGGAGAGCCGAGACCCAGTACTTC

J: TRBJ2-2
V: TRBV11-2
D: NA
CDR3: CASSTANTGELFF
DNA: TGTGCCAGCAGTACAGCGAACACCGGGGAGCTGTTTTTT

J: TRBJ1-3
V: TRBV28
D: TRBD1
CDR3: CASSPFGTGLDQRNTIYF
DNA: TGTGCCAGCAGTCCCTTCGGGACAGGGCTCGACCAGCGAAACACCATATATTTT

J: TRBJ1-1
V: TRBV6-6
D: NA
CDR3: CASSYSARGYTEAFF
DNA: TGTGCCAGCAGTTACTCGGCTCGGGGGTACACTGAAGCTTTCTTT

J: TRBJ2-5
V: TRBV28
D: NA
CDR3: CASSTPSARVGGGTQYF
DNA: TGTGCCAGCAGCACTCCATCGGCCAGAGTCGGTGGCGGGACCCAGTACTTC

J: TRBJ1-1
V: TRBV28
D: NA
CDR3: CASTMNTEAFF
DNA: TGTGCCAGCACTATGAACACTGAAGCTTTCTTT

J: TRBJ1-2
V: TRBV6-5
D: TRBD1
CDR3: CASRPRDSLYGYTF
DNA: TGTGCCAGCAGACCACGGGACAGTTTATATGGCTACACCTTC

J: TRBJ1-2
V: TRBV7-9
D: NA
CDR3: CASSLALNYGYTF
DNA: TGTGCCAGCAGCTTAGCTCTTAACTATGGCTACACCTTC

J: TRBJ2-7
V: TRBV2
D: NA
CDR3: CASSEGDFLLYEQYF
DNA: TGTGCCAGCAGTGAGGGGGACTTCCTACTCTACGAGCAGTACTTC

J: TRBJ1-2
V: TRBV29-1
D: NA
CDR3: CSEWQVNGYTF
DNA: TGCAGCGAATGGCAAGTCAATGGCTACACCTTC

J: TRBJ1-2
V: TRBV6-5
D: TRBD1
CDR3: CASSYGQANVHGYTF
DNA: TGTGCCAGCAGTTACGGACAGGCGAACGTACATGGCTACACCTTC

J: TRBJ2-3
V: TRBV4-1
D: TRBD1
CDR3: CASSQEGGDAPLSTDTQYF
DNA: TGCGCCAGCAGCCAAGAAGGGGGCGATGCACCTCTGAGCACAGATACGCAGTATTTT

J: TRBJ2-5
V: TRBV7-9
D: NA
CDR3: CASSLGEADVGTQYF
DNA: TGTGCCAGCAGCTTAGGGGAGGCAGACGTTGGGACCCAGTACTTC

J: TRBJ2-6
V: TRBV5-8
D: TRBD2
CDR3: CASSLFRGVPNVLTF
DNA: TGTGCCAGCAGCTTGTTTCGGGGGGTCCCCAACGTCCTGACTTTC

J: TRBJ2-7
V: TRBV12-2
D: NA
CDR3: CASRFPTTRRAHEQYF
DNA: TGTGCAAGTCGCTTCCCTACGACGAGGAGGGCACACGAGCAGTACTTC

J: TRBJ2-1
V: TRBV4-1
D: TRBD2
CDR3: CASSQEIAGVYNEQFF
DNA: TGCGCCAGCAGCCAAGAGATAGCGGGAGTCTACAATGAGCAGTTCTTC

J: TRBJ2-3
V: TRBV6-5
D: NA
CDR3: CASSYLASTDTQYF
DNA: TGTGCCAGCAGTTACCTAGCTAGCACAGATACGCAGTATTTT

J: TRBJ2-7
V: TRBV2
D: TRBD1
CDR3: CASSEGQGAYEQYF
DNA: TGTGCCAGCAGTGAAGGACAGGGAGCCTACGAGCAGTACTTC

J: TRBJ1-1
V: TRBV11-2
D: NA
CDR3: CASSLGRAAFF
DNA: TGTGCCAGCAGCCTAGGGAGGGCAGCTTTCTTT

J: TRBJ2-7
V: TRBV5-1
D: TRBD1
CDR3: CASSLQGNEQYF
DNA: TGCGCCAGCAGCTTACAGGGGAACGAGCAGTACTTC